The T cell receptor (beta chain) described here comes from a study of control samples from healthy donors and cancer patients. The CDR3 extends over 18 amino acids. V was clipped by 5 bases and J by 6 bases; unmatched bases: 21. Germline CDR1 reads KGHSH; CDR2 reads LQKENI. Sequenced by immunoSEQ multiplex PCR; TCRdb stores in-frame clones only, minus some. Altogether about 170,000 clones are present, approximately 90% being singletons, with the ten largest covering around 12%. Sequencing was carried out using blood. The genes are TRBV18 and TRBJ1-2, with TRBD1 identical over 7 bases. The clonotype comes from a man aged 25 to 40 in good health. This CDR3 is CASSISWGQQAFTNGYTF. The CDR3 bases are TGTGCCAGCTCAATCAGTTGGGGACAGCAAGCTTTTACCAATGGCTACACCTTC.